One T cell receptor beta chain is described in this entry. Its antigen remains unidentified. These data come from a study of Ad26.COV2.S vaccination and SARS-CoV-2 variants. The study, taken as a whole, reports: It was found that vaccine and placebo recipients had similar non-spike TCR breadth. Substantial breadth in spike-specific CD8+ and CD4+ T cell responses was reportedly seen after vaccination.

The J segment lost 4 bases and the V segment lost 4 bases, leaving 11 bases of the junction unmatched. The CDR3 extends over 17 amino acids. In germline, CDR1 is MNHNS, CDR2 SASEGT. Profiling relied on immunoSEQ multiplex PCR, and the TCRdb table lists in-frame clones only, not all of them. The sample includes 150,000 to 200,000 clones, approximately 90% of them seen just once. The genes are TRBV6-1 and TRBJ1-4; 8 bases are shared with TRBD1. The TCR sequence derives from a human donor who had recovered from COVID-19. The sequenced sample was peripheral blood, obtained after recovery from COVID-19. CDR3 coding DNA: TGTGCCAGCAGTGTCCGCCCTATAGACAGGGGTAATGAAAAACTGTTTTTT. Its protein product is CASSVRPIDRGNEKLFF.